The table lists the clone carrying this T cell receptor beta chain with a few counts. This entry belongs to a study of blood T cell repertoires in COVID-19. Turning to the study itself: Material from acute and convalescent COVID-19 was sourced from the United States, Italy and Spain.

Original processing methods: Reference gene primer amplification in the assay estimated nucleated cell counts. The data were produced by immunoSEQ multiplex PCR, yet TCRdb's version contains in-frame clones alone and is incomplete. That table furnishes V, J and clone size, whereas the DNA furnished D and trimming. Among fewer than 150,000 clones, more than 80% were seen once, and the ten largest hold around 6.8%. Germline loops: CDR1 SGHDN, CDR2 FVKESK. The V and J ends lost 4 bases and 3 bases, in that order; junction bases with no gene match: 9. This CDR3 is 15 amino acids long. J is TRBJ2-7 and V is TRBV14; TRBD2 aligns across 7 bases. The clonotype was recovered from a human donor in a cohort sampled during active COVID-19. Sequencing input: peripheral blood. The CDR3 coding sequence is TGTGCCAGCAGCCGCCTTGGGGGGGAGGTCTACGAGCAGTACTTC. Residues: CASSRLGGEVYEQYF.